The 28 T cell receptor beta chains below come from one sample, sequenced in a study of OX40 agonist ivuxolimab in advanced cancers. Profiled with immunoSEQ multiplex PCR; TCRdb holds only in-frame clones, not every one. The table has some 60,000 clones, approximately 89% seen once. Material: CD4+ or CD8+ T cells sorted from blood, obtained in a trial of the OX40 agonist ivuxolimab. All receptors derive from an adult with an advanced solid tumor such as melanoma, head and neck, liver or kidney cancer.

The genes are TRBV7-9 and TRBJ1-1; D gene ambiguous. Deletions cut 1 base from V and 5 bases from J, with 8 bases between. The CDR3 is made up of 13 amino acids. The germline gives CDR1 SEHNR, CDR2 FQNEAQ (reference sequence). CDR3 DNA: TGTGCCAGCAGCTTAGATTCGGGTACTGAAGCTTTCTTT. It translates to CASSLDSGTEAFF.

This chain joins TRBV14 and TRBJ1-6; D possibly corresponds to TRBD1 (5 bases). The germline CDR1 and CDR2 sequences are SGHDN and FVKESK. This CDR3 is built from 14 residues. Trimming removed 1 base from V and 4 bases from J, with 5 bases in between. The CDR3 here is CASSQGQYNSPLHF. As DNA, the CDR3 is TGTGCCAGCAGCCAAGGACAGTATAATTCACCCCTCCACTTT.

The chain is built from TRBV2 and TRBJ2-1; 10 bases are shared with TRBD1. Germline values: CDR1 SNHLY, CDR2 FYNNEI. The CDR3 contains 15 residues. The ends lost 4 bases at V and 1 base at J; junction bases unmatched: 1. CDR3 nucleotide sequence: TGTGCCAGCAGTGGGGACAGGGGTTCCTACAATGAGCAGTTCTTC. It yields the protein CASSGDRGSYNEQFF.

This clone was observed once. The chain employs TRBV21-1 and TRBJ2-7. TRBV21-1 is recorded as a pseudogene. This CDR3 is 14 amino acids long. DNA for the CDR3: TGTGCCAGCAGCAAGGGTAGGGAAACCTACGAGCAGTACTTC. Protein: CASSKGRETYEQYF.

V and J are TRBV5-4 and TRBJ2-7, with 7 positions matching TRBD1. CDR1 SGHNT and CDR2 YYREEE come from the germline V gene (reference sequence). CDR3 length equals 12 residues. The ends lost 2 bases at V and 6 bases at J; junction bases unmatched: 2. CDR3 bases: TGTGCCAGCAGCTTCCACAGGGGCGAGCAGTACTTC. This encodes CASSFHRGEQYF.

V usage is TRBV7-9 and J usage is TRBJ2-7; possibly TRBD2 for D (6 bases). The CDR3 length is 14 residues. V lost 3 bases to trimming and J lost 1 base, with 10 bases between them. Looked up from germline, CDR1 is SEHNR and CDR2 is FQNEAQ (reference sequence). Here the CDR3 DNA reads TGTGCCAGCAGCTTGGGACTCGCTTCCTACGAGCAGTACTTC. As protein: CASSLGLASYEQYF.

The chain is built from TRBV7-2 and TRBJ2-7; D ambiguous. The germline gives CDR1 SGHTA, CDR2 FQGNSA. V was cut by 4 bases and J by 6 bases, with 13 bases left in between. The CDR3 consists of 13 residues. CDR3 in amino acids: CASSSNPGGEQYF. The CDR3 region has the DNA TGTGCCAGCAGCTCCAATCCGGGTGGCGAGCAGTACTTC.

Turning to this clone: Distinct nucleotide sequences in the sample also encode this CDR3. The rearrangement uses TRBV6-6 and TRBJ2-3; TRBD2 matches 7 bases. CDR1 is MNHNY and CDR2 is SVGAGI in the germline V gene (reference sequence). The CDR3 covers 15 residues. V lost 2 bases, J lost 1 base, and 3 bases stayed unmatched. The CDR3 region is CASSYTGGGTDTQYF. CDR3 coding DNA: TGTGCCAGCAGTTACACTGGGGGGGGCACAGATACGCAGTATTTT.

V gene TRBV7-9 combines with J gene TRBJ2-7; D is possibly TRBD1 (6 bases). This CDR3 is 14 amino acids long. Germline assignment: CDR1 SEHNR and CDR2 FQNEAQ (reference sequence). Between the trimmed V and J ends, which lost 1 base and 12 bases, there was a span of 19 bases. The CDR3 DNA is TGTGCCAGCAGCTTAGTCACATCCGAGGGGGTTTGGTACTTC. Amino acids: CASSLVTSEGVWYF.

The chain has TRBV30 and TRBJ1-3; D call uncertain. Germline CDR1 is GTSNPN and CDR2 is SVGIG (reference sequence). Deletions cut 6 bases from V and 1 base from J, with 16 bases between. There are 15 residues in the CDR3. The CDR3 DNA follows: TGTGCCTGCACCACGGGCTCTCTTTCTGGAAACACCATATATTTT. Its protein product is CACTTGSLSGNTIYF.

V and J are TRBV19 and TRBJ2-4; D perhaps matches TRBD2 (6 bases). This CDR3 has 18 residues. V dropped 4 bases and J dropped 0 bases, with 19 bases sitting between them. The germline CDR1 and CDR2 sequences are LNHDA and SQIVND (reference sequence). The CDR3 DNA is TGTGCCAGTAGTAATGAGGTAAACCCTAGCGTAGCCAAAAACATTCAGTACTTC. Translation: CASSNEVNPSVAKNIQYF. The variable domain in full, completed from reference TRBV19 and TRBJ2-4, reads DGGITQSPKYLFRKEGQNVTLSCEQNLNHDAMYWYRQDPGQGLRLIYYSQIVNDFQKGDIAEGYSVSREKKESFPLTVTSAQKNPTAFYLCASSNEVNPSVAKNIQYFGAGTRLSVL.

The chain uses TRBV11-2 and TRBJ1-3; D is unclear. V was trimmed by 1 base and J by 0 bases, leaving 4 bases between them. The CDR3 is 14 amino acids. Germline CDR1 and CDR2: SGHAT and FQNNGV. The CDR3 sequence: CASSLGISGNTIYF. DNA for the CDR3: TGTGCCAGCAGCTTAGGCATCTCTGGAAACACCATATATTTT.

The J gene is TRBJ2-7, the V gene TRBV7-2; D is perhaps TRBD1 (5 bases). Trimming took off 5 bases at V and 2 bases at J, with 10 bases between the two ends. The CDR3 runs 13 residues. The germline V gene encodes CDR1 SGHTA and CDR2 FQGNSA. CDR3 loop: CASSGTGAYEQYF. In DNA, the CDR3 is TGTGCCAGCAGCGGTACAGGAGCCTACGAGCAGTACTTC.

This clone was seen only a few times. CDR3 loop: CASSSTGFYGYTF. The CDR3 DNA is TGTGCCAGCAGTTCGACAGGGTTCTATGGCTACACCTTC. The rearrangement links TRBV28 to TRBJ1-2, with 7 bases fitting TRBD1. CDR3 length: 13 amino acids. Germline V gene sequence: CDR1 MDHEN, CDR2 SYDVKM. V shed 4 bases, J shed 4 bases, and the junction held 3 bases outside the gene matches.

This chain joins TRBV18 and TRBJ1-2; unclear D gene. Between the trimmed V and J ends, which lost 0 bases and 2 bases, there was a span of 10 bases. The CDR3 spans 15 residues. CDR1 and CDR2 from the germline V gene are KGHSH and LQKENI. CDR3 sequence (DNA): TGTGCCAGCTCACCACCCAGCAAAGGAAACTATGGCTACACCTTC. Protein product: CASSPPSKGNYGYTF. Filled out from reference TRBV18 and TRBJ1-2, the complete variable domain reads NAGVMQNPRHLVRRRGQEARLRCSPMKGHSHVYWYRQLPEEGLKFMVYLQKENIIDESGMPKERFSAEFPKEGPSILRIQQVVRGDSAAYFCASSPPSKGNYGYTFGSGTRLTVV.

The rearrangement links TRBV2 to TRBJ2-3; perhaps TRBD1 as D (6 bases). The CDR3 is made up of 13 amino acids. Germline V gene lookup returns CDR1 SNHLY and CDR2 FYNNEI. Between the trimmed V and J ends, which lost 7 bases and 3 bases, there was a span of 11 bases. This CDR3 is CASTRQVTDTQYF. CDR3 nucleotide sequence: TGTGCCAGCACGAGACAGGTGACAGATACGCAGTATTTT.

This chain connects TRBV6-6 to TRBJ2-7, with TRBD1 identical over 10 bases. CDR1 and CDR2 from the germline V gene are MNHNY and SVGAGI (reference sequence). This CDR3 has 15 residues. The V segment lost 5 bases and the J segment 2 bases; nucleotides outside the gene matches: 6. The CDR3 sequence is CASSPRQGAAYEQYF. CDR3 nucleotide sequence: TGTGCCAGCAGTCCCCGACAGGGGGCTGCCTACGAGCAGTACTTC.

This chain uses TRBV6-5 with TRBJ2-5; D not certain. Per germline, CDR1 MNHEY and CDR2 SVGAGI. The CDR3 consists of 14 residues. V was pared by 0 bases and J by 2 bases, with 7 bases between. CDR3 DNA: TGTGCCAGCAGTTACTCACCAGCTCAAGAGACCCAGTACTTC. Protein sequence: CASSYSPAQETQYF.

A word on this clone: Germline and junction disagree at one end, which may indicate a read error. The J gene is TRBJ2-5, the V gene TRBV6-5, with a possible D match to TRBD1 (5 bases). CDR3 length equals 14 residues. Germline V gene data show CDR1 as MNHEY and CDR2 as SVGAGI. The chain's CDR3 is CAGSYGQGWETQYF. The CDR3, as DNA: TGTGCCGGCAGTTACGGTCAGGGATGGGAGACCCAGTACTTC.

The chain couples TRBV28 to TRBJ2-1; TRBD2 agrees at 11 bases. The germline V gene has CDR1 MDHEN and CDR2 SYDVKM. The V gene end was trimmed by 4 bases and the J gene end by 4 bases; junction bases not matched to a gene: 3. The CDR3 has 15 amino acids. CDR3 DNA sequence: TGTGCCAGCAGTTCTCGACTAGCGGGGTACAATGAGCAGTTCTTC. This gives the protein CASSSRLAGYNEQFF.

The chain carries TRBV4-1 and TRBJ2-1; no reliable D call. The CDR3 has 15 amino acids. V lost 0 bases, J lost 9 bases, and 15 bases lay in between. The germline CDR1 and CDR2 sequences are MGHRA and YSYEKL. CDR3 sequence (DNA): TGCGCCAGCAGCCAAGATCCGGTCAGCCTCAGTGAGCAGTTCTTC. Encoded protein: CASSQDPVSLSEQFF.

The rearrangement joins TRBV6-5 to TRBJ2-1; 9 bases agree with TRBD1. CDR1 and CDR2 from the germline V gene are MNHEY and SVGAGI. This CDR3 region has 14 residues. V gave up 6 bases and J gave up 7 bases; unmatched junction bases: 7. CDR3 bases: TGTGCCAGCAGCCGGGACAGGGTTTTGAATGAGCAGTTCTTC. Protein: CASSRDRVLNEQFF.

V usage is TRBV6-5 and J usage is TRBJ1-1; D not certain. CDR1 is MNHEY and CDR2 is SVGAGI in the germline V gene. The CDR3 covers 14 residues. Trimming left V 2 bases short and J 1 base short, with 8 bases between. The CDR3 is CASSYARKNTEAFF. DNA of the CDR3: TGTGCCAGCAGTTACGCCAGGAAGAACACTGAAGCTTTCTTT.

The genes are TRBV6-1 and TRBJ1-3, with D maybe TRBD1 (5 bases). The CDR3 length is 14 residues. Germline lookup yields CDR1 MNHNS and CDR2 SASEGT. The V end lost 6 bases, the J end lost 0 bases, and 9 bases lay between the germline ends. The CDR3 bases are TGTGCCAGCAGAGACAGCCACTCTGGAAACACCATATATTTT. Translation: CASRDSHSGNTIYF.

The chain combines TRBV29-1 with TRBJ2-7, with 8 bases that match TRBD1. The germline V gene has CDR1 SQVTM and CDR2 ANQGSEA. This CDR3 is 13 amino acids long. The V gene end was trimmed by 4 bases and the J gene end by 4 bases; junction bases not matched to a gene: 6. CDR3 DNA sequence: TGCAGCGTTGGGGACAGGACGAGGTACGAGCAGTACTTC. This encodes CSVGDRTRYEQYF.

This chain connects TRBV4-1 to TRBJ2-5; D may be TRBD1 or TRBD2 (5 bases each). Germline CDR1 MGHRA, CDR2 YSYEKL. V shed 9 bases and J shed 5 bases, with 16 bases lying between them. This CDR3 spans 13 amino acids. The CDR3 region is CASSRDHGETQYF. The DNA of the CDR3 is TGCGCCAGTTCCAGGGACCATGGGGAGACCCAGTACTTC.

The rearrangement joins TRBV6-6 to TRBJ1-1; D gene uncertain. Germline V lookup: CDR1 MNHNY, CDR2 SVGAGI (reference sequence). The CDR3 runs 15 residues. V dropped 3 bases and J dropped 0 bases, with 11 bases sitting between them. This CDR3 reads CASSYPRGMNTEAFF. DNA of the CDR3: TGTGCCAGCAGTTATCCCCGCGGAATGAACACTGAAGCTTTCTTT.

The chain employs TRBV5-1 and TRBJ2-1; TRBD2 aligns across 7 bases. The CDR3 totals 15 residues. Per the germline V gene, CDR1 is SGHRS and CDR2 is YFSETQ. The V gene end was trimmed by 0 bases and the J gene end by 4 bases; junction bases not matched to a gene: 4. CDR3: CASSLGAGEYNEQFF. The DNA for the CDR3 is TGCGCCAGCAGCTTGGGGGCGGGGGAATACAATGAGCAGTTCTTC.